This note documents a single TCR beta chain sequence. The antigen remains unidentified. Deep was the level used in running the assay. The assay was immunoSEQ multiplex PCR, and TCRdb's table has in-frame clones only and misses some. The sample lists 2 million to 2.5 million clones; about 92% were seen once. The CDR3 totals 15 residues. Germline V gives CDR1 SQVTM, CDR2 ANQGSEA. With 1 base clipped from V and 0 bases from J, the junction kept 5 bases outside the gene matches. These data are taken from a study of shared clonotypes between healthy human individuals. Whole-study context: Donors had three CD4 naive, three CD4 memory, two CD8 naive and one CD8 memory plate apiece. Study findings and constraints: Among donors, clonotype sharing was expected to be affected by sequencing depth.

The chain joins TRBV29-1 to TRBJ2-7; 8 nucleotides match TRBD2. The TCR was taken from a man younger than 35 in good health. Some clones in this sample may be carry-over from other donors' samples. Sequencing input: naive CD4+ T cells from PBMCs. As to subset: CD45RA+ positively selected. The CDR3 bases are TGCAGCGTTGAAGGCCAGCGGGGGAGCTCCTACGAGCAGTACTTC. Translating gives CSVEGQRGSSYEQYF.